By proportion, the clone carrying this TCR beta chain is medium-sized. No antigen is known for it. The template was genomic DNA from peripheral blood, not RNA. The data were obtained in a study of T cell repertoires in aging, cancer and after chemotherapy. Across the study: About 9 million TCR reads made up the full dataset.

Multiplex touch-down PCR with TRB-A/B primers amplified rearranged V-D-J TRB sequences. TCRdb analysed the multiplex PCR reads with MiXCR anew, one entry per CDR3 protein. The sample has thousands of distinct CDR3 sequences, roughly 30% seen once. Germline loops: CDR1 LNHDA, CDR2 SQIVND (reference sequence). Between the trimmed V and J ends, which lost 3 bases and 2 bases, there was a span of 8 bases. The CDR3 is 13 amino acids. Study observations and caveats: Median generation probability rose over the chemotherapy interval in each cancer cohort, suggesting rebound thymic output.

Sequenced: blood. The chain recombines TRBV19 with TRBJ2-7, with unresolved D. The TCR comes from a human donor in good health. CDR3 nucleotide sequence: TGTGCCAGTAGTATGGGCTCAACCTACGAGCAGTACTTC. Translating it yields CASSMGSTYEQYF.